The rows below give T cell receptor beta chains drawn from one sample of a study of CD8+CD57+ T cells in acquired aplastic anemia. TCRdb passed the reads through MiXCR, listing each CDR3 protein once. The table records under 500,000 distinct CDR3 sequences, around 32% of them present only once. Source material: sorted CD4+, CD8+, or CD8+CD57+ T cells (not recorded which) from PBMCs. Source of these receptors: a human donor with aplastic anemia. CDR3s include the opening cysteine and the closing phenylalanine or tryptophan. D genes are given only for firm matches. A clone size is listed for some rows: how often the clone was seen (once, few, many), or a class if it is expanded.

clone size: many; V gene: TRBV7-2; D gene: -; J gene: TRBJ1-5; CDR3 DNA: TGTGCCAGCAGGGGGTCAAATCAGCCCCAGCATTTT; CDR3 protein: CASRGSNQPQHF
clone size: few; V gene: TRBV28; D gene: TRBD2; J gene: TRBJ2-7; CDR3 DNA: TGTGCCAGCAGTTATTCCGTCGGCGTAGCGGGGGCCTCCTCCTACGAGCAGTACTTC; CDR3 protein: CASSYSVGVAGASSYEQYF
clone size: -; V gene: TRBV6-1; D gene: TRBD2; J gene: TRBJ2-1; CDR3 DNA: TGTGCCAGCAGCGGACTAGCGGGACTCCATGAGCAGTTCTTC; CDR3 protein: CASSGLAGLHEQFF
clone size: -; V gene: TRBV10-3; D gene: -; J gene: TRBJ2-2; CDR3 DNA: TGTGCCATCAGTGCTCTAATGTTGGGTTTGGGCATCGGGGAGCTGTTTTTT; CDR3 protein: CAISALMLGLGIGELFF
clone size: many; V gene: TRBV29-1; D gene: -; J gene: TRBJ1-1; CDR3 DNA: TGCAGCGTTGAGGCGGGGGGTGACACTGAAGCTTTCTTT; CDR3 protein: CSVEAGGDTEAFF
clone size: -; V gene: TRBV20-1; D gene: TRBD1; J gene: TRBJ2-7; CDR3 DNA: TGCAGTGCTAGTAGGGGACAGGATCTAAGTTTC; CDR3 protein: CSASRGQDLSF
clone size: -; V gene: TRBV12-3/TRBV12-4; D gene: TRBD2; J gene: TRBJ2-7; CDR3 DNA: TGTGCCAGCAGTTTAAGCAGTGTCGGACTAGCGGGAGTGGACGAGCAGTACTTC; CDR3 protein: CASSLSSVGLAGVDEQYF
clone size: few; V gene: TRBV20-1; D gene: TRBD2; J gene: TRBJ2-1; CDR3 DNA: TGCAGTGCTAGCGCCGCTAGCGGGAGATCAGATGAGCAGTTCTTC; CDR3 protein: CSASAASGRSDEQFF
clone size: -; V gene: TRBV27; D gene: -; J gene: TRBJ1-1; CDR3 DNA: TGTGCCAGCAGTAAAAGGGGTAACACTGAAGCTTTCTTT; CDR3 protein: CASSKRGNTEAFF
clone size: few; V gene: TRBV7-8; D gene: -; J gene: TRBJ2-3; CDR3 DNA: TGTGCCAGCAGCGCAGGTCTTGGGGCGGATGCGCAGTATTTT; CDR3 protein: CASSAGLGADAQYF
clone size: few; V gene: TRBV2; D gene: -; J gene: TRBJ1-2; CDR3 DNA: TGTGCCAGCTCACCAGAATCAGGACGGCAGGGCTATGGCTACACCTTC; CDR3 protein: CASSPESGRQGYGYTF
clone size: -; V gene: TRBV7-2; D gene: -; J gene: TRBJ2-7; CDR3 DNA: TGTGCCAGCAGCTTAGCGCGGGGGCAAGCCTACGAGCAGTACTTC; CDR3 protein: CASSLARGQAYEQYF
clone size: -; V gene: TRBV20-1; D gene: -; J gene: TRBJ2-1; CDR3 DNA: TGCAGTGCTAGTCGGCTAAATGAGCAGTTCTTC; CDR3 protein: CSASRLNEQFF
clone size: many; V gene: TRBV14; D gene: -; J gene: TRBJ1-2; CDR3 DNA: TGTGCCAGCAGCCAAGATGGCAGTTCTTCTGGCTACACCTTC; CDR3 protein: CASSQDGSSSGYTF
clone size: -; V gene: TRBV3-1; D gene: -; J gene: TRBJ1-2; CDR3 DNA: TGTGCCAGCAGCCAAGGGCGGGTCTATGGCTACACCTTC; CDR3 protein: CASSQGRVYGYTF
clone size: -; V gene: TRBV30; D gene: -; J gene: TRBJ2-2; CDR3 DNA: TGTGCCTGGAGTGCGGTTCGCCGGGCCGGGGAGCTGTTTTTT; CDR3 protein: CAWSAVRRAGELFF
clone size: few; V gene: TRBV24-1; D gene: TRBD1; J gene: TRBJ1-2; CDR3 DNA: TGTGCCACCAGTGATGCCGGACGGCCAGGGGGTGATGGCTACACCTTC; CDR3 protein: CATSDAGRPGGDGYTF
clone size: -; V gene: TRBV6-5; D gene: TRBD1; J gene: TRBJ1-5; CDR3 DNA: TGTGCCAGCAGTTACTCAGGGGGCTATAGCAATCAGCCCCAGCATTTT; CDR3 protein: CASSYSGGYSNQPQHF
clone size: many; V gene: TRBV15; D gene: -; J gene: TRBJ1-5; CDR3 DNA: TGTGCCACCAGCCCAGATTCCGGGATCAATCAGCCCCAGCATTTT; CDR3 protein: CATSPDSGINQPQHF
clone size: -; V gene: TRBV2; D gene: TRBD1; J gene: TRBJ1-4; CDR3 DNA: TGTGCCAGCAGTTCCCCCCAGACAGGGGAAAAACTGTTTTTT; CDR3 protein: CASSSPQTGEKLFF
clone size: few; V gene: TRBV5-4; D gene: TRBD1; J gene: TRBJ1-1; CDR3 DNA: TGTGCCAGCAGATCGGGACAGGGCGGCACTGAAGCTTTCTTT; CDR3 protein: CASRSGQGGTEAFF
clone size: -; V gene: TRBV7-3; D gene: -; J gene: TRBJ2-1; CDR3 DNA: TGTGCCAGCAGCTCCTACTTAGGTGAGCAGTTCTTC; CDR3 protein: CASSSYLGEQFF
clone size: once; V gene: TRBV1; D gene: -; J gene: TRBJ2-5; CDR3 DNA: TGCACCAGCAGCCTCGCGGGCCCCCAGGAGACCCAGTACTTC; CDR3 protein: CTSSLAGPQETQYF